This T cell receptor beta chain was identified during a study of blood T cell repertoires in COVID-19. Study summary: Samples taken during acute and convalescent COVID-19 were collected in the United States, Italy and Spain. T cells, B-cell-depleted T cells, or PBMCs provided the cDNA or gDNA that served as material.

A Seattle source enrolled patients during active infection and followed them longitudinally. In the original processing: It was from reference gene primer amplification that nucleated cell counts were estimated. Assay: immunoSEQ multiplex PCR; the TCRdb copy retains only in-frame clones and omits some. That table is the source of V, J and clone size, and D and trimming were worked out from the DNA. This sample has fewer than 350,000 clones, with 75% to 95% found just once. Sequencing was carried out using peripheral blood. This sequence was found in a woman aged 25 to 39 with COVID-19, enrolled during active disease.

CDR3 sequence: CASSPRGILAGVDEQYF. The CDR3 DNA follows: TGTGCCAGCAGTCCCCGGGGGATCCTAGCGGGAGTCGACGAGCAGTACTTC. V and J are TRBV6-2 or TRBV6-3 and TRBJ2-7, with 10 bases identical to TRBD2. The CDR3 length is 17 residues. CDR1 is MNHEY, CDR2 SVGEGT, per germline. Trimming took 5 bases from V and 5 from J; bases not matched to a gene: 15.